The sequence of this T cell receptor beta chain was determined in a study of blood T cell repertoires in COVID-19. The repertoire was sequenced with immunoSEQ multiplex PCR; TCRdb's copy has only in-frame clones and lacks some. This repertoire shows 150,000 to 200,000 clones, 80% to 85% found once; its top ten account for 8% to 9.5%. V was pared by 3 bases and J by 4 bases, with 13 bases of the junction left unmatched. The CDR3 loop spans 17 amino acids. Germline V gives CDR1 LGHNA, CDR2 YSLEER. This chain uses TRBV4-3 with TRBJ2-7; 9 bases map to TRBD1. Material: peripheral blood. This sequence was found in a woman of 80 years or more with active or convalescent COVID-19. CDR3 coding DNA: TGCGCCAGCAGCCACAGAAGTGCGGGACAGGGTCCTTACGAGCAGTACTTC. Its translation: CASSHRSAGQGPYEQYF.